The rows below give T cell receptor beta chains drawn from one sample of a study of PD-1 blockade in mismatch repair-deficient tumors. This table comes from immunoSEQ multiplex PCR, and its TCRdb copy is limited to in-frame clones, with some not included. Among 8,500 to 10,000 clones listed, about 90% were seen once. The antigens these receptors bind are not known. Sequencing was performed on cells cultured in vitro, taken from a patient treated with pembrolizumab. All receptors come from an adult with mismatch repair-deficient cancer. Each CDR3 is given with its conserved first and last residue. Fields, in order: D gene, clone size, V gene, CDR3 length, J gene, CDR3 DNA, CDR3 protein. A D gene is named only where the DNA matches it firmly. Clone size is given for some rows only: seen once, a few or many times, or a class if the clone is expanded.

TRBD1	.	TRBV9	13	TRBJ2-4	TGTGCCAGCAGCTTTACAGGGGGAAAAGTTCAGTACTTC	CASSFTGGKVQYF
TRBD2	.	TRBV7-6	17	TRBJ2-7	TGTGCCAGCAGCTCTGGACTAGCGGGTCTACTTAACTACGAGCAGTACTTC	CASSSGLAGLLNYEQYF
.	.	TRBV5-1	14	TRBJ2-7	TGCGCCAGCAGCTTGGGCCAGCGATCCTACGAGCAGTACTTC	CASSLGQRSYEQYF
.	.	TRBV7-7	15	TRBJ2-5	TGTGCCAGCAGCGTGACAGGACAAGGGAGAGAGACCCAGTACTTC	CASSVTGQGRETQYF
TRBD2	.	TRBV13	13	TRBJ2-1	TGTGCCAGCAGCTTAGGCATTAGCGGGATGGTGGTCTTC	CASSLGISGMVVF
TRBD1	.	TRBV28	14	TRBJ2-1	TGTGCCAGCAGTTCCGACAGGGTATGGAATGAGCAGTTCTTC	CASSSDRVWNEQFF
TRBD1	.	TRBV19	15	TRBJ1-5	TGTGCCAGTAGTACGACAGGGCGATTCAATCAGCCCCAGCATTTT	CASSTTGRFNQPQHF
TRBD2	.	TRBV4-1	16	TRBJ2-5	TGCGCCAGCAGCCCGCGGGGAGGGCATATCGTCGAGACCCAGTACTTC	CASSPRGGHIVETQYF
.	.	TRBV7-8	14	TRBJ1-5	TGTGCCAGCAGCCTTGGTAGTGACGGGCAGCCCCAGCATTTT	CASSLGSDGQPQHF
.	.	TRBV28	12	TRBJ1-2	TGTGCCAGCAAAGTCGGGTCCTATGGCTACACCTTC	CASKVGSYGYTF
.	.	TRBV11-3	12	TRBJ2-7	TGTGCCAGCAGCCCCCTGGGTGGGGAGCAGTACTTC	CASSPLGGEQYF
.	.	TRBV7-2	14	TRBJ2-1	TGTGCCAGCACGGGGGACCCATCCAACAATGAGCAGTTCTTC	CASTGDPSNNEQFF
.	.	TRBV5-1	14	TRBJ2-5	TGCGCCAGCAGCTGGAGGCTGGGCCAAGAGACCCAGTACTTC	CASSWRLGQETQYF
.	.	TRBV5-1	13	TRBJ2-7	TGCGCCAGCAGCTTGAACAGGGCCGAAAAAAAGTACTTC	CASSLNRAEKKYF
.	.	TRBV10-2	14	TRBJ1-2	TGCGCCAGCAGTGAGTCGCGAGTTAACTATGGCTACACCTTC	CASSESRVNYGYTF
.	few	TRBV14	14	TRBJ2-7	TGTGCCAGCAGCCAATATCTAGGGAGGCACGAGCAGTACTTC	CASSQYLGRHEQYF
.	.	TRBV2	13	TRBJ2-7	TGTGCCAGCAAGACACCGTTAACCTACGAGCAGTACTTC	CASKTPLTYEQYF
TRBD1	.	TRBV5-1	14	TRBJ1-2	TGCGCCAGCAGCTTTGGGACAGGGAACTATGGCTACACCTTC	CASSFGTGNYGYTF
TRBD2	.	TRBV19	14	TRBJ2-3	TGTGCCAGTCGAGCGGGAGACCTCACAGATACGCAGTATTTT	CASRAGDLTDTQYF
.	once	TRBV2	13	TRBJ2-1	TGTGCCAGCAGTGTCAGCGTCACCGCGGAGCAGTTCTTC	CASSVSVTAEQFF
TRBD2	few	TRBV4-1	17	TRBJ2-2	TGCGCCAGCAGCCAAGATTCCCTAGCGGGACACACCGGGGAGCTGTTTTTT	CASSQDSLAGHTGELFF
TRBD1	once	TRBV6-6	14	TRBJ2-1	TGTGCCAGCAGTTGGGACAGCTCCTACAATGAGCAGTTCTTC	CASSWDSSYNEQFF
.	.	TRBV28	15	TRBJ2-7	TGTGCCAGCAGTTTATTTCGAGGGCGCTCCTACGAGCAGTACTTC	CASSLFRGRSYEQYF
TRBD2	few	TRBV30	14	TRBJ2-3	TGTGCCTCCCCACTAGCGGGAGTCACAGATACGCAGTATTTT	CASPLAGVTDTQYF
TRBD2	.	TRBV7-7	15	TRBJ2-3	TGTGCTAGCAGCTTCACTAGCGGGAGCACAGATACGCAGTATTTT	CASSFTSGSTDTQYF
TRBD1	.	TRBV5-1	14	TRBJ2-2	TGCGCCAGCACACAGGGGGCAAGCACCGGGGAGCTGTTTTTT	CASTQGASTGELFF
.	.	TRBV11-3	13	TRBJ1-5	TGTGCCAGCAGCCTCACGGGGGACCAGCCCCAGCATTTT	CASSLTGDQPQHF
TRBD2	.	TRBV5-1	14	TRBJ2-7	TGCGCCAGCGGCCCCCGACTAGCGGGAGGGAAGCAGTACTTC	CASGPRLAGGKQYF
.	.	TRBV27	16	TRBJ2-5	TGTGCCAGCAGTTTGTTGTTCCGAAACACCCAAGAGACCCAGTACTTC	CASSLLFRNTQETQYF
.	.	TRBV6-1	15	TRBJ1-1	TGTGCCAGCAGTGAAGGCGCAGTTATGAACACTGAAGCTTTCTTT	CASSEGAVMNTEAFF
.	.	TRBV6-6	14	TRBJ2-1	TGTGCCAGCAGTGACCCCGGGACTGCCAATGAGCAGTTCTTC	CASSDPGTANEQFF
.	.	TRBV25-1	13	TRBJ1-6	TGTGCCAGCAGTGGATCAGGGGCTTCACCCCTCCACTTT	CASSGSGASPLHF
.	.	TRBV28	15	TRBJ2-7	TGTGCCAGCAGTGACTTGGCAGGTAGTATAGGCGAGCAGTACTTC	CASSDLAGSIGEQYF
TRBD2	.	TRBV9	15	TRBJ2-1	TGTGCCAGCAGCGTAGACGGGCGGGAGAGGGGTAAGCAGTTCTTC	CASSVDGRERGKQFF
.	few	TRBV15	13	TRBJ1-2	TGTGCCACCAGCAGAGAAAGGCGGAAGGTCTACACCTTC	CATSRERRKVYTF
.	.	TRBV5-1	16	TRBJ1-1	TGCGCCAGCAGCTTGGGCTGGGGCGCGGAGGACACTGAAGCTTTCTTT	CASSLGWGAEDTEAFF
TRBD1	.	TRBV11-2	15	TRBJ2-5	TGTGCCAGCAGCCCTCGGACAGGGCCCCGAGAGACCCAGTACTTC	CASSPRTGPRETQYF
TRBD1	.	TRBV28	17	TRBJ1-2	TGTGCCAGCAGTTTTCGCCGGACAGGGAAGGTGAACTATGGCTACACCTTC	CASSFRRTGKVNYGYTF
.	.	TRBV6-1	14	TRBJ1-2	TGTGCCAGCAGTCGAGAAGGGGTTAACTATGGCTACACCTTC	CASSREGVNYGYTF
TRBD1	.	TRBV10-3	13	TRBJ1-2	TGTGCCACCGACGGGACAGGGAGGGGTGGCTACACCTTC	CATDGTGRGGYTF
.	.	TRBV7-8	15	TRBJ2-1	TGTGCCAGCAGCTTAGGGACTATAACGTTCGATGAGCAGTTCTTC	CASSLGTITFDEQFF
.	.	TRBV4-1	15	TRBJ2-7	TGCGCCAGCAGCCAAGCAAGTTTCAGCTCCTACGAGCAGTACTTC	CASSQASFSSYEQYF
.	.	TRBV27	15	TRBJ2-7	TGTGCCAGCAGTTTATCGACGAGGGGGGCGAGCGAGCAGTACTTC	CASSLSTRGASEQYF
.	.	TRBV5-1	13	TRBJ1-1	TGCGCCAGCAGCTTGGACCCGAACACTGAAGCTTTCTTT	CASSLDPNTEAFF
TRBD1	.	TRBV6-5	13	TRBJ2-7	TGTGCCAGCAGAGGACAGGAGTTGAACGAGCAGTACTTC	CASRGQELNEQYF
TRBD2	.	TRBV28	14	TRBJ2-3	TGTGCCAGCAGTTTTACGACTAGCCGAAATACGCAGTATTTT	CASSFTTSRNTQYF
.	.	TRBV9	15	TRBJ2-7	TGTGCCAGCAGCGTAGCTGACTTCAGCTCCTACGAGCAGTACTTC	CASSVADFSSYEQYF
TRBD1	.	TRBV27	14	TRBJ2-7	TGTGCCAGCAGTCCCTCCGGGACAGGGAATGAGCAGTACTTC	CASSPSGTGNEQYF
.	.	TRBV5-1	16	TRBJ2-1	TGCGCCAGCAGCTGGCCGGGACAAGCGATTTCCAATGAGCAGTTCTTC	CASSWPGQAISNEQFF
.	.	TRBV15	17	TRBJ2-1	TGTGCCACCAGCAGTGACTCTGAGAGCTTGATCTACAATGAGCAGTTCTTC	CATSSDSESLIYNEQFF
.	.	TRBV6-1	13	TRBJ1-2	TGTGCCAGCAGTGCCGGCAGCCCATATGGCTACACCTTC	CASSAGSPYGYTF
.	.	TRBV7-2	11	TRBJ2-7	TGTGCCAGCAGCCAGGGACTTCAGCAGTACTTC	CASSQGLQQYF
TRBD2	.	TRBV7-2	16	TRBJ2-7	TGTGCCAGCAGCGACCAAATAACTAGCGCGTCCTACGAGCAGTACTTC	CASSDQITSASYEQYF
.	.	TRBV5-5	13	TRBJ1-1	TGTGCCAGCAGCTTAGACAGCTACACTGAAGCTTTCTTT	CASSLDSYTEAFF
TRBD1	.	TRBV13	14	TRBJ1-1	TGTGCCAGCAGCTTCACCCAGGGGGGGACTGAAGCTTTCTTT	CASSFTQGGTEAFF
.	.	TRBV2	14	TRBJ1-2	TGTGCCAGCAGTGTGGGCACAACGAACTATGGCTACACCTTC	CASSVGTTNYGYTF
.	.	TRBV18	13	TRBJ2-2	TGTGCCAGCTCACCAGAGTTGACCGGGGAGCTGTTTTTT	CASSPELTGELFF
TRBD1	once	TRBV6-1	15	TRBJ1-5	TGTGCCAGCTACGACGGACAGGGGTATCATCAGCCCCAGCATTTT	CASYDGQGYHQPQHF
.	.	TRBV6-1	13	TRBJ1-2	TGTGCCAGCACTTCGACAAGGGGCTATGGCTACACCTTC	CASTSTRGYGYTF
.	.	TRBV9	15	TRBJ1-5	TGTGCCAGCAGCGTGGGGGGCGCGGGAGGGCAGCCCCAGCATTTT	CASSVGGAGGQPQHF